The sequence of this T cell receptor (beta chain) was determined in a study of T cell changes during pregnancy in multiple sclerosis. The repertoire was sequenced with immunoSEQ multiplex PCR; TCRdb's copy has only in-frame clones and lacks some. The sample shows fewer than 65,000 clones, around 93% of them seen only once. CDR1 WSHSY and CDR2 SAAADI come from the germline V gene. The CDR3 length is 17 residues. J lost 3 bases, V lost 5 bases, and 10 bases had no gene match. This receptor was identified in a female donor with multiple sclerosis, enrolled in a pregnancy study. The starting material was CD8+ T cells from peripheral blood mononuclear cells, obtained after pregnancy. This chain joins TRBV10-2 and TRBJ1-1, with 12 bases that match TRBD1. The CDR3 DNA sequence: TGCGCCAGCAGTCCTACCGGGACAGGGGGCAAGGACACTGAAGCTTTCTTT. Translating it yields CASSPTGTGGKDTEAFF.